This TCR beta chain was found in a study of shared clonotypes between healthy human individuals. The germline V gene has CDR1 SEHNR and CDR2 FQNEAQ (reference sequence). The CDR3 spans 13 residues. Trimming stripped 3 bases from V and 2 bases from J, with 6 bases between. Repertoires were generated with immunoSEQ multiplex PCR, while TCRdb's copy carries only in-frame clones and drops some. Among about 1.5 million clones, roughly 98% were seen once, and the ten largest hold approximately 0.44%. The TCR sequence derives from a man aged 25 to 40 in good health. The material sequenced was naive CD4+ T cells sorted from blood. Regarding subset: CD45RA+ positively selected. The rearrangement links TRBV7-9 to TRBJ2-3, with unresolved D. The CDR3 is CASSFKHTDTQYF. The DNA for the CDR3 is TGTGCCAGCAGCTTCAAACACACAGATACGCAGTATTTT.